Following are 8 T cell receptor beta chains from one sample sequenced in a study of T cell changes during pregnancy in multiple sclerosis. The data were produced by immunoSEQ multiplex PCR, yet TCRdb's version contains in-frame clones alone and is incomplete. The table includes tens of thousands of clones, roughly 94% detected once. Sequences were derived from peripheral blood, sampled after pregnancy. The origin of the receptors is a female donor in good health, enrolled as a control in a pregnancy study.

The gene calls are TRBV6-1 and TRBJ1-1; D gene uncertain. This CDR3 has 12 amino acids. Deletions cut 6 bases from V and 0 bases from J, with 5 bases between. CDR1 is MNHNS and CDR2 is SASEGT in the germline V gene. This CDR3 reads CASRSMNTEAFF. DNA of the CDR3: TGTGCCAGCAGGTCTATGAACACTGAAGCTTTCTTT.

The gene calls are TRBV6-1 and TRBJ1-1; D perhaps matches TRBD1 (5 bases). The CDR3 is 18 residues long. Trimming pared 0 bases from V and 5 bases from J, leaving 22 bases between. Germline CDR1 is MNHNS and CDR2 is SASEGT. The CDR3 region has the DNA TGTGCCAGCAGTGAAGCGGTTGGGGCCAAATTTTCGGTGACTGAAGCTTTCTTT. Translated: CASSEAVGAKFSVTEAFF.

This clone was seen just once. The chain carries TRBV5-1 and TRBJ1-2, with TRBD1 identical over 9 bases. The CDR3 spans 15 residues. The J segment lost 1 base and the V segment lost 5 bases, leaving 6 bases of the junction unmatched. The V gene's germline CDR1 is SGHRS and CDR2 YFSETQ. CDR3 loop: CASRQGTGINYGYTF. In DNA form, the CDR3 reads TGCGCCAGCAGACAGGGGACAGGGATTAACTATGGCTACACCTTC. Full variable domain (rest looked up from reference TRBV5-1 and TRBJ1-2): KAGVTQTPRYLIKTRGQQVTLSCSPISGHRSVSWYQQTPGQGLQFLFEYFSETQRNKGNFPGRFSGRQFSNSRSEMNVSTLELGDSALYLCASRQGTGINYGYTFGSGTRLTVV.

This chain links TRBV5-6 with TRBJ2-5; possible D gene TRBD1, 6 bases. The CDR3 runs to 16 residues. Trimming stripped 0 bases from V and 3 bases from J, with 15 bases between. Per germline, CDR1 SGHDT and CDR2 YYEEEE. The CDR3 region has the DNA TGTGCCAGCAGCTTGGTGGCCCACAGGGCTGAAGAGACCCAGTACTTC. This translates into CASSLVAHRAEETQYF.

The chain employs TRBV5-1 and TRBJ2-5, with D perhaps matching TRBD2 (5 bases). V was shortened by 1 base and J by 3 bases, with 10 bases between the two germline ends. The germline CDR1 and CDR2 sequences are SGHRS and YFSETQ. The CDR3 contains 14 residues. CDR3 protein: CASSLTRSEETQYF. The CDR3 bases are TGCGCCAGCAGCTTGACTAGGTCGGAAGAGACCCAGTACTTC.

V gene TRBV6-1 combines with J gene TRBJ1-3, with D hard to call. The V end was cut by 2 bases, the J end by 0 bases, with 5 bases between. Germline CDR1 is MNHNS and CDR2 is SASEGT. The CDR3 totals 14 residues. The CDR3 is CASSEQFSGNTIYF. The CDR3 DNA is TGTGCCAGCAGTGAACAGTTCTCTGGAAACACCATATATTTT.

This chain connects TRBV27 to TRBJ2-4, with D tentatively TRBD1 (6 bases). The CDR3 is 16 residues long. V was pared by 5 bases and J by 0 bases, with 14 bases between. CDR1 is MNHEY and CDR2 is SMNVEV in the germline V gene (reference sequence). The CDR3 region has the DNA TGTGCCAGCAGTCCGAGACAGGACTTAGCCAAAAACATTCAGTACTTC. It codes for CASSPRQDLAKNIQYF.

The V and J genes are TRBV9 and TRBJ2-1; 8 nucleotides match TRBD2. Germline loops: CDR1 SGDLS, CDR2 YYNGEE. The CDR3 length is 16 residues. V lost 1 base and J lost 0; bases outside the gene matches: 3. CDR3 coding DNA: TGTGCCAGCAGCGTATCGAGCGGGAGCTCCTACAATGAGCAGTTCTTC. Its translation is CASSVSSGSSYNEQFF.